Listed below are T cell receptor beta chains from one sample, sequenced in a study of T cell clones after liver transplantation. The repertoire was sequenced with immunoSEQ multiplex PCR; TCRdb's copy has only in-frame clones and lacks some. The table has under 130,000 clones, under 90% seen once. Sequencing used CD4+ T cells from blood, obtained roughly 50 months after liver transplant. The source is a human patient who received a liver transplant. Some T cells may be supplied by the graft donor. CDR3s include the opening cysteine and the closing phenylalanine or tryptophan. A D gene is named only where the DNA matches it firmly. Clone size, where shown, is once, few, many, or a class for clones that have expanded.

abundance	v_gene	d_gene	j_gene	CDR3aa	CDR3nt
-	TRBV19	-	TRBJ2-2	CASSIGANTGELFF	TGTGCCAGTAGTATAGGGGCCAACACCGGGGAGCTGTTTTTT
once	TRBV5-1	-	TRBJ2-3	CASSLGLTGSTDTQYF	TGCGCCAGCAGCTTAGGACTAACCGGTAGCACAGATACGCAGTATTTT
-	TRBV4-3	-	TRBJ1-2	CASSQRASNYGYTF	TGCGCCAGCAGCCAACGAGCATCTAACTATGGCTACACCTTC
-	TRBV21-1	-	TRBJ1-2	CASSRSLGGQFYGYTF	TGTGCCAGCAGCAGGAGTTTGGGGGGACAGTTCTATGGCTACACCTTC
-	TRBV18	-	TRBJ2-5	CASSRSGTWQETQYF	TGTGCCAGCTCACGTTCGGGGACTTGGCAAGAGACCCAGTACTTC
-	TRBV18	-	TRBJ2-6	CASSLEMAGGLPNSGANVLTF	TGTGCCAGCTCACTCGAAATGGCAGGGGGACTCCCAAACTCTGGGGCCAACGTCCTGACTTTC
-	TRBV23-1	-	TRBJ1-2	CASSGIWATANYGYTF	TGCGCCAGCAGTGGAATCTGGGCAACCGCGAACTATGGCTACACCTTC
-	TRBV14	-	TRBJ1-1	CASSFIMNTEAFF	TGTGCCAGCAGCTTTATCATGAACACTGAAGCTTTCTTT
-	TRBV6-5	TRBD2	TRBJ2-7	CASSYSSGLAHEQYF	TGTGCCAGCAGTTACTCGAGCGGACTAGCCCACGAGCAGTACTTC
few	TRBV6-5	TRBD1	TRBJ1-4	CASRTTGATNEKLFF	TGTGCCAGCCGAACTACAGGGGCAACTAATGAAAAACTGTTTTTT
-	TRBV12-5	-	TRBJ2-1	CASGLYPNEQFF	TGTGCTAGTGGTTTGTACCCTAATGAGCAGTTCTTC
-	TRBV7-2	-	TRBJ1-5	CASSLGPGLSNQPQHF	TGTGCCAGCAGCTTAGGTCCGGGGTTGAGTAATCAGCCCCAGCATTTT
few	TRBV11-3	-	TRBJ2-7	CASSLDWGEQYF	TGTGCCAGCAGCTTAGATTGGGGCGAGCAGTACTTC
-	TRBV14	-	TRBJ1-1	CASSQRVGANEAFF	TGTGCCAGCAGCCAAAGGGTTGGGGCGAATGAAGCTTTCTTT
-	TRBV20-1	-	TRBJ2-1	CSATLFGEQFF	TGCAGTGCCACGTTGTTTGGTGAGCAGTTCTTC
-	TRBV9	-	TRBJ1-4	CASSPQGSRWNEKLFF	TGTGCCAGCAGCCCCCAGGGGTCCAGGTGGAACGAAAAACTGTTTTTT
-	TRBV2	TRBD2	TRBJ2-3	CASSEEAPGGAGATQYF	TGTGCCAGCAGTGAAGAAGCCCCGGGGGGAGCGGGTGCTACGCAGTATTTT
medium-sized	TRBV18	-	TRBJ2-2	CASSARVTTGELFF	TGTGCCAGCTCAGCCCGGGTTACCACCGGGGAGCTGTTTTTT
-	TRBV4-1	TRBD1	TRBJ2-2	CASSQEGSGTANTGELFF	TGCGCCAGCAGCCAAGAAGGGAGTGGGACAGCGAACACCGGGGAGCTGTTTTTT
few	TRBV19	-	TRBJ1-5	CASSIGRRQHSNQPQHF	TGTGCCAGTAGTATAGGTCGGAGACAGCATAGCAATCAGCCCCAGCATTTT
-	TRBV28	-	TRBJ1-1	CAGRDSMNTEAFF	TGTGCCGGGCGGGATTCCATGAACACTGAAGCTTTCTTT
-	TRBV4-2	-	TRBJ1-1	CASSQGTARIEAFF	TGTGCCAGCAGCCAAGGGACAGCCCGAATAGAAGCTTTCTTT
few	TRBV7-9	-	TRBJ1-5	CASSLGGTNSNQPQHF	TGTGCCAGCAGCTTAGGGGGCACCAATAGCAATCAGCCCCAGCATTTT